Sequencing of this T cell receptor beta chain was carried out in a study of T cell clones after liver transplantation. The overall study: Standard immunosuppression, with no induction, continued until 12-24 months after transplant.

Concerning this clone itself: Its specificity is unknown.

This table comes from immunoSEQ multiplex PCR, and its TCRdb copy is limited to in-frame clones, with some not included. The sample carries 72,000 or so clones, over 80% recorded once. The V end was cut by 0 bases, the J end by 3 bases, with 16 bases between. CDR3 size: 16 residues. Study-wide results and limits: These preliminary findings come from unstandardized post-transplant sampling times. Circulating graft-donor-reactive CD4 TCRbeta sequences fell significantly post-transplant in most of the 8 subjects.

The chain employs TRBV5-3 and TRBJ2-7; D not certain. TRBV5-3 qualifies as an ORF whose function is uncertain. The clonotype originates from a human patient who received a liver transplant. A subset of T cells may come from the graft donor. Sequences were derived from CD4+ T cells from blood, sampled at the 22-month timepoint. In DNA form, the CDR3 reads TGTGCCAGAAGCTTGGCGCCTTTGGCACATTACTACGAGCAGTACTTC. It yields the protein CARSLAPLAHYYEQYF.